The 2 T cell receptor beta chains listed next were all sequenced from one sample in a study of blood T cell repertoires in COVID-19 (dated by TCRdb to 2020 to 2022). The library was generated by the immunoSEQ multiplex PCR assay. Entries here come from immuneACCESS through TCRdb and include only in-frame sequences with V and J called. Some clones fail to appear in such tables; in the studies checked, an unresolved V gene covers under half of the shortfall, and the cause of the remainder is unknown. This sample gives 250,000 to 350,000 clones in total; 87% of them show up just once. The ten largest clonotypes hold roughly 2.4% of the sample. Sequenced: peripheral blood. The receptors shown here come from a woman in her fifties or sixties who had recovered from COVID-19.

The chain combines TRBV12-5 with TRBJ1-2, with D unresolved. The CDR3 is 15 residues long. V was shortened by 0 bases and J by 1 base, with 9 bases between the two germline ends. Germline-derived CDR1 and CDR2 are LGHNT and FRNRAP. CDR3 bases: TGTGCTAGTGGTTTGGTACACGGGGTTAACTATGGCTACACCTTC. It encodes CASGLVHGVNYGYTF.

The chain combines TRBV30 with TRBJ1-5, with a tentative D call TRBD1 (5 bases). Germline-derived CDR1 and CDR2 are GTSNPN and SVGIG (reference sequence). The CDR3 length is 14 residues. V dropped 1 base and J dropped 11 bases, with 18 bases sitting between them. This CDR3 reads CAWSALHGRGTQHF. CDR3 coding DNA: TGTGCCTGGAGTGCCTTACACGGACGGGGGACCCAGCATTTT. The variable domain in full, with the rest retrieved from reference TRBV30 and TRBJ1-5, is SQTIHQWPATLVQPVGSPLSLECTVEGTSNPNLYWYRQAAGRGLQLLFYSVGIGQISSEVPQNLSASRPQDRQFILSSKKLLLSDSGFYLCAWSALHGRGTQHFGDGTRLSIL.